Presented here are 31 T cell receptor beta chains from one specimen sequenced in a study of blood T cell repertoires in COVID-19. TCRdb's copy holds only in-frame clones and misses some; the assay was immunoSEQ multiplex PCR. The sample shows about 350,000 clones, roughly 87% of them seen only once. The specimen sequenced was PBMCs or T cells enriched from blood (not recorded which). Source of these receptors: a woman in her 30s who had recovered from COVID-19.

V usage is TRBV5-4 and J usage is TRBJ1-6; the D is unclear. Germline V gene lookup returns CDR1 SGHNT and CDR2 YYREEE (reference sequence). CDR3 length equals 13 residues. V was pared by 4 bases and J by 8 bases, with 10 bases between. The CDR3 loop is CASSPVGDSPLHF. CDR3 nucleotides: TGTGCCAGCAGCCCAGTCGGGGATTCACCCCTCCACTTT.

The V gene is TRBV6-6, the J gene TRBJ1-6; a possible D gene is TRBD1 (6 bases). The germline V gene encodes CDR1 MNHNY and CDR2 SVGAGI (reference sequence). The germline V and J ends were trimmed by 6 bases and 5 bases, with 20 bases remaining between them. The CDR3 sequence is 17 residues long. The CDR3 spells CASRRTGWGIDNSPLHF. In DNA, the CDR3 is TGTGCCAGCAGACGAACAGGGTGGGGGATAGATAATTCACCCCTCCACTTT.

The chain links TRBV29-1 to TRBJ1-3, with a tentative D call TRBD1 (5 bases). Per germline, CDR1 SQVTM and CDR2 ANQGSEA. The V end was cut by 7 bases, the J end by 2 bases, with 12 bases between. The CDR3 is 13 residues long. The CDR3 DNA reads as TGCAGCGCCGGGGGTGGGGCTGGAAACACCATATATTTT. Translation gives CSAGGGAGNTIYF.

This rearrangement joins TRBV10-2 to TRBJ1-1; D might be TRBD1 (6 bases). V lost 7 bases and J lost 6, with 12 bases in between. Germline V gene sequence: CDR1 WSHSY, CDR2 SAAADI. This CDR3 is 12 amino acids long. The DNA for the CDR3 is TGCGCCAGCACACAGGGTCAAGCTGAAGCTTTCTTT. Protein: CASTQGQAEAFF.

This sequence joins TRBV7-2 and TRBJ1-2; D might be TRBD1 (6 bases). The V gene's germline CDR1 is SGHTA and CDR2 FQGNSA. V shed 8 bases and J shed 0 bases, with 16 bases lying between them. The CDR3 is made up of 15 amino acids. CDR3: CASDQWGPTNYGYTF. The CDR3 bases are TGTGCCAGCGACCAATGGGGGCCGACTAACTATGGCTACACCTTC. Looking up the rest from reference TRBV7-2 and TRBJ1-2 gives the full variable domain: GAGVSQSPSNKVTEKGKDVELRCDPISGHTALYWYRQSLGQGLEFLIYFQGNSAPDKSGLPSDRFSAERTGGSVSTLTIQRTQQEDSAVYLCASDQWGPTNYGYTFGSGTRLTVV.

This chain links TRBV5-1 with TRBJ1-1; 7 bases map to TRBD1. Germline V gives CDR1 SGHRS, CDR2 YFSETQ. V lost 0 bases and J lost 2; bases outside the gene matches: 4. The CDR3 runs to 15 residues. The CDR3 nucleotides are TGCGCCAGCAGCTTGGACGCAGGGGGTAACACTGAAGCTTTCTTT. This encodes CASSLDAGGNTEAFF. The variable domain in full, completed from reference TRBV5-1 and TRBJ1-1, reads KAGVTQTPRYLIKTRGQQVTLSCSPISGHRSVSWYQQTPGQGLQFLFEYFSETQRNKGNFPGRFSGRQFSNSRSEMNVSTLELGDSALYLCASSLDAGGNTEAFFGQGTRLTVV.

V is TRBV29-1 and J is TRBJ1-2; D is uncertain. With 6 bases removed from V and 8 bases from J, the gap between germline ends came to 13 bases. Germline V gene data show CDR1 as SQVTM and CDR2 as ANQGSEA. The CDR3 length is 11 residues. The CDR3 here is CSVVTNSGYTF. In DNA form, the CDR3 reads TGCAGCGTGGTGACAAACTCGGGCTACACCTTC. The complete variable domain, with remaining parts taken from reference TRBV29-1 and TRBJ1-2, reads SAVISQKPSRDICQRGTSLTIQCQVDSQVTMMFWYRQQPGQSLTLIATANQGSEATYESGFVIDKFPISRPNLTFSTLTVSNMSPEDSSIYLCSVVTNSGYTFGSGTRLTVV.

This sequence joins TRBV28 and TRBJ1-5, with D hard to call. The CDR3 covers 17 residues. CDR1 is MDHEN and CDR2 is SYDVKM in the germline V gene. The ends were cut back, 4 bases at V and 6 bases at J, with 22 bases in the middle. DNA of the CDR3: TGTGCCAGCAGTTCCTCCGTAGGTACCCCTTCGGGTCAGCCCCAGCATTTT. Translating gives CASSSSVGTPSGQPQHF.

This clone is a singleton in its sample. The V and J genes are TRBV5-4 and TRBJ1-4; 9 bases fit TRBD1. CDR3 length: 13 amino acids. Per germline, CDR1 SGHNT and CDR2 YYREEE (reference sequence). V lost 5 bases and J lost 8; bases outside the gene matches: 4. The CDR3 DNA sequence: TGTGCCAGCAGGGGCGGACAGGGGGAAAAACTGTTTTTT. It is translated as CASRGGQGEKLFF.

This chain connects TRBV11-3 to TRBJ1-1; no reliable D call. Germline values: CDR1 SGHNT, CDR2 YENEEA. The V gene lost 5 bases and the J gene lost 4 bases, with 8 bases spanning the gap. The CDR3 loop spans 12 amino acids. In DNA form, the CDR3 reads TGTGCCAGCAGCCATGCGGGCACTGAAGCTTTCTTT. It translates to CASSHAGTEAFF.

This clone has a handful of counts. The sample holds other DNA sequences that translate to the same CDR3. The chain is built from TRBV6-5 and TRBJ2-7; 9 bases align to TRBD1. Trimming took 6 bases from V and 4 from J; bases not matched to a gene: 7. The CDR3 has 14 residues. In germline, CDR1 is MNHEY, CDR2 SVGAGI. CDR3 nucleotides: TGTGCCAGCAGCCAGAGGGACAGGGAATACGAGCAGTACTTC. Its translation: CASSQRDREYEQYF.

The chain links TRBV11-2 to TRBJ2-3; the match to TRBD1 covers 9 bases. V gave up 1 base and J gave up 4 bases; unmatched junction bases: 3. The CDR3 spans 15 residues. Per the germline V gene, CDR1 is SGHAT and CDR2 is FQNNGV. The CDR3 sequence is CASSLATGGADTQYF. In DNA form, the CDR3 reads TGTGCCAGCAGCTTAGCGACAGGGGGGGCAGATACGCAGTATTTT.

The chain employs TRBV3-1 (or the pseudogene TRBV3-2) and TRBJ1-4; perhaps TRBD1 as D (5 bases). The CDR3 runs to 15 residues. V was trimmed by 1 base and J by 2 bases, leaving 8 bases between them. CDR1 and CDR2 (germline): LGHDT, YNNKEL (reference sequence). Here the CDR3 reads CASSQAGRTNEKLFF. As DNA, the CDR3 is TGTGCCAGCAGCCAAGCAGGGCGGACTAATGAAAAACTGTTTTTT.

The genes are TRBV5-1 and TRBJ1-5; the D gene is possibly TRBD1 (6 bases). Trimming took off 6 bases at V and 3 bases at J, with 13 bases between the two ends. The V gene's germline CDR1 is SGHRS and CDR2 YFSETQ. This CDR3 is 14 amino acids long. CDR3 residues: CASKYREPNQPQHF. CDR3 nucleotide sequence: TGCGCCAGCAAATACAGGGAACCCAATCAGCCCCAGCATTTT.

J is TRBJ2-1 and V is TRBV19; 11 positions match TRBD2. Looked up from germline, CDR1 is LNHDA and CDR2 is SQIVND (reference sequence). This CDR3 is 16 amino acids long. V gave up 5 bases and J gave up 0 bases; unmatched junction bases: 3. This CDR3 is CASSPLAGGSYNEQFF. CDR3 sequence (DNA): TGTGCCAGTAGTCCCCTAGCGGGGGGCTCCTACAATGAGCAGTTCTTC.

CDR3 sequence: CSATGGANTQYF. Here the CDR3 DNA reads TGCAGCGCTACAGGGGGCGCAAATACGCAGTATTTT. The gene calls are TRBV29-1 and TRBJ2-3; 9 bases fit TRBD1. V was pared by 7 bases and J by 7 bases, with 6 bases of the junction left unmatched. CDR1 is SQVTM and CDR2 is ANQGSEA in the germline V gene. The CDR3 has 12 residues.

The chain links TRBV5-1 to TRBJ2-2; 11 bases map to TRBD2. The CDR3 sequence is 15 residues long. Trimming cost V 4 bases and J 4 bases; bases outside gene matches: 3. In germline, CDR1 is SGHRS, CDR2 YFSETQ. The CDR3 DNA sequence: TGCGCCAGCAGCACTAGCGGGGGAGCCACCGGGGAGCTGTTTTTT. Protein product: CASSTSGGATGELFF.

The chain is built from TRBV2 and TRBJ1-2; D ambiguous. Germline CDR1 and CDR2: SNHLY and FYNNEI. V lost 6 bases and J lost 3, with 8 bases in between. The CDR3 runs 12 residues. Here the CDR3 reads CASSERDYGYTF. The DNA of the CDR3 is TGTGCCAGCAGCGAGCGGGACTATGGCTACACCTTC. Full variable domain (missing parts from reference TRBV2 and TRBJ1-2): EPEVTQTPSHQVTQMGQEVILRCVPISNHLYFYWYRQILGQKVEFLVSFYNNEISEKSEIFDDQFSVERPDGSNFTLKIRSTKLEDSAMYFCASSERDYGYTFGSGTRLTVV.

V gene TRBV7-9 combines with J gene TRBJ2-3, with TRBD2 as a possible D gene (5 bases). The germline V gene encodes CDR1 SEHNR and CDR2 FQNEAQ (reference sequence). Trimming removed 1 base from V and 2 bases from J, with 10 bases in between. CDR3 length: 15 residues. The CDR3 here is CASSLGRFTTDTQYF. In nucleotides, the CDR3 is TGTGCCAGCAGCTTAGGGAGGTTCACCACAGATACGCAGTATTTT.

This chain uses TRBV9 with TRBJ2-3; 7 positions agree with TRBD2. This CDR3 spans 15 amino acids. Trimming took 0 bases from V and 1 from J; bases not matched to a gene: 2. The germline V gene encodes CDR1 SGDLS and CDR2 YYNGEE. Here the CDR3 DNA reads TGTGCCAGCAGCGTAGAGCGGGGACGCACAGATACGCAGTATTTT. This translates into CASSVERGRTDTQYF.

This chain links TRBV2 with TRBJ2-1, with D possibly matching TRBD1 (6 bases). This CDR3 spans 14 amino acids. Trimming shortened V by 8 bases and J by 4 bases, and 15 bases separated the two germline ends. CDR1 is SNHLY and CDR2 is FYNNEI in the germline V gene. The CDR3, as DNA: TGTGCCAGCCTCACCCCGGGACAATACAATGAGCAGTTCTTC. Amino acid sequence: CASLTPGQYNEQFF.

This rearrangement joins TRBV10-3 to TRBJ2-7; no definite D call. The CDR3 consists of 14 residues. The V and J ends lost 6 bases and 3 bases respectively, with 15 bases between them. Germline CDR1 reads ENHRY; CDR2 reads SYGVKD. CDR3 protein: CAIRAPSTIYEQYF. The CDR3 DNA sequence: TGTGCCATCAGGGCTCCCTCTACTATCTACGAGCAGTACTTC.

The chain recombines TRBV6-6 with TRBJ2-3, with TRBD1 identical over 10 bases. The germline CDR1 and CDR2 sequences are MNHNY and SVGAGI (reference sequence). The J segment lost 6 bases and the V segment lost 5 bases, leaving 8 bases of the junction unmatched. The CDR3 runs to 15 residues. CDR3 sequence reads: CASSHAGQGFDTQYF. DNA of the CDR3: TGTGCCAGCAGTCACGCGGGACAGGGGTTTGATACGCAGTATTTT.

The chain couples TRBV6-2 or TRBV6-3 to TRBJ2-6, with D unclear. The CDR3 spans 13 residues. The germline V and J ends were trimmed by 6 bases and 5 bases, with 8 bases remaining between them. The germline CDR1 and CDR2 sequences are MNHEY and SVGEGT. In nucleotides, the CDR3 is TGTGCCAGCAGCTTAAGCCGGGCCAACGTCCTGACTTTC. Translation: CASSLSRANVLTF.

The CDR3 DNA sequence: TGTGCCAGCAGCAGACAGGGAGCCTCTGGAAACACCATATATTTT. This sequence encodes CASSRQGASGNTIYF. The V and J genes are TRBV5-6 and TRBJ1-3, with TRBD1 matching 7 bases. Germline assignment: CDR1 SGHDT and CDR2 YYEEEE. The CDR3 covers 15 residues. V shed 4 bases and J 0 bases; nucleotides not matched to a gene: 4.

CDR3 in amino acids: CASSQFEHRGPDEKLFF. CDR3 in DNA: TGTGCCAGCAGCCAATTTGAACACAGGGGGCCTGATGAAAAACTGTTTTTT. The chain has TRBV14 and TRBJ1-4; TRBD1 agrees at 9 bases. The V and J ends lost 2 bases and 6 bases, in that order; junction bases with no gene match: 10. The length of the CDR3 is 17 residues. Looked up from germline, CDR1 is SGHDN and CDR2 is FVKESK.

The count of this clone is one. The rearrangement uses TRBV7-2 and TRBJ2-7; 8 bases line up with TRBD1. The CDR3 consists of 14 residues. Germline V gene lookup returns CDR1 SGHTA and CDR2 FQGNSA. With V trimmed by 3 bases and J by 3 bases, 4 bases remained unmatched. CDR3: CASSFGQGGYEQYF. As DNA, the CDR3 is TGTGCCAGCAGCTTTGGACAGGGTGGCTACGAGCAGTACTTC. The variable domain in full, with the rest retrieved from reference TRBV7-2 and TRBJ2-7, is GAGVSQSPSNKVTEKGKDVELRCDPISGHTALYWYRQSLGQGLEFLIYFQGNSAPDKSGLPSDRFSAERTGGSVSTLTIQRTQQEDSAVYLCASSFGQGGYEQYFGPGTRLTVT.

The V call is TRBV30, the J call TRBJ1-1, with D perhaps matching TRBD1 (6 bases). CDR1 and CDR2 (germline): GTSNPN, SVGIG (reference sequence). This CDR3 has 13 amino acids. Trimming pared 7 bases from V and 1 base from J, leaving 13 bases between. The CDR3 DNA follows: TGTGCCTCTCACAGGGATCGGAACACTGAAGCTTTCTTT. It encodes CASHRDRNTEAFF. The full variable domain, completed using reference TRBV30 and TRBJ1-1, is SQTIHQWPATLVQPVGSPLSLECTVEGTSNPNLYWYRQAAGRGLQLLFYSVGIGQISSEVPQNLSASRPQDRQFILSSKKLLLSDSGFYLCASHRDRNTEAFFGQGTRLTVV.

CDR3 residues: CASSFYGTANTGELFF. In nucleotides, the CDR3 is TGTGCCAGCAGTTTCTACGGGACAGCGAACACCGGGGAGCTGTTTTTT. This chain joins TRBV27 and TRBJ2-2, with 7 bases lining up with TRBD1. V shed 3 bases and J 0 bases; nucleotides not matched to a gene: 4. The germline CDR1 and CDR2 sequences are MNHEY and SMNVEV (reference sequence). CDR3 length: 16 amino acids.

The V call is TRBV2, the J call TRBJ1-1; 8 nucleotides match TRBD1. The germline gives CDR1 SNHLY, CDR2 FYNNEI. This CDR3 spans 16 amino acids. Trimming removed 6 bases from V and 1 base from J; junction bases left unmatched: 10. DNA of the CDR3: TGTGCCAGCAGCCTCTCAGGGGGCGCGGCGAACACTGAAGCTTTCTTT. Translated: CASSLSGGAANTEAFF.

V is TRBV5-6 and J is TRBJ1-1; TRBD1 matches at 7 bases. CDR1 is SGHDT, CDR2 YYEEEE, per germline. After removal of 4 bases from V and 5 bases from J, the junction contained 14 bases not matched to a gene. The CDR3 is made up of 16 amino acids. The CDR3 DNA reads as TGTGCCAGCAGCGCCGACAGATTACCAGGGGGAACTGAAGCTTTCTTT. It codes for CASSADRLPGGTEAFF. Complete variable domain (other parts from reference TRBV5-6 and TRBJ1-1): DAGVTQSPTHLIKTRGQQVTLRCSPKSGHDTVSWYQQALGQGPQFIFQYYEEEERQRGNFPDRFSGHQFPNYSSELNVNALLLGDSALYLCASSADRLPGGTEAFFGQGTRLTVV.